This T cell receptor beta chain was sequenced in a study of T-cell memory formation after mild COVID-19. TCRdb analysed the 5' RACE reads with MiXCR anew, one entry per CDR3 protein. The table lists 150,000 to 200,000 distinct CDR3 sequences, approximately 17% of them singletons, with about 4% in the top ten. Broader study findings: Contracting clones localized mainly to CM and EM when CD4+ and mainly to EMRA when CD8+.

The sample holds many counts of this clonotype. Its antigen is not known. This CDR3 is 14 amino acids long. Trimming removed 5 bases at V and 1 base at J, with 11 bases between. The clonotype comes from a man aged 18 to 29 who had mild COVID-19 (a few samples of this study predate the infection). Cell type and time point are not known. Sequencing used PBMCs or a T cell subset sorted from them (not recorded which). The chain employs TRBV12-3 or TRBV12-4 and TRBJ1-1; TRBD1 might be the D (5 bases). The CDR3 loop is CASSLQGSNTEAFF. CDR3 DNA: TGTGCCAGCAGTCTCCAGGGCTCGAACACTGAAGCTTTCTTT.